These 14 T cell receptor beta chains share one sample of origin, sequenced in a study of CD8 T cells in ankylosing spondylitis. Overall study results and limits: Within ankylosing spondylitis blood, a TCR beta motif made up of under 10 highly homologous variants appeared to be characteristic.

TCRdb re-derived calls from the 5' RACE reads in MiXCR, one entry per CDR3 protein. The top ten hold roughly 0.51% of the sample, which has about 840,000 distinct CDR3 sequences, 10% to 15% seen once. These receptors are not linked to any known antigen. The source material was blood, either unsorted or a sorted T cell fraction (not recorded which). The source of these receptors is a male donor with ankylosing spondylitis.

The sample holds many counts of this clonotype. The CDR3 is CATSRYGQRQNIQYF. The CDR3 coding sequence is TGTGCCACCAGCCGGTATGGACAGCGCCAAAACATTCAGTACTTC. The V gene is TRBV15, the J gene TRBJ2-4, with a weak D call TRBD1 (6 bases). The CDR3 contains 15 residues. Germline V gives CDR1 LNHNV, CDR2 YYDKDF (reference sequence). V was cut by 5 bases and J by 5 bases, with 16 bases left in between.

On this clonotype itself: Possible read error: a much larger clone is one base away. V usage is TRBV20-1 and J usage is TRBJ2-1, with TRBD2 matching over 8 bases. The CDR3 is 16 amino acids. Germline CDR1 is DFQATT and CDR2 is SNEGSKA (reference sequence). The CDR3 coding sequence is TGCTGTGCGTCAACCTATTTAGCGGGATTATACAATGAGCAGTTCTTC. Amino acid sequence: CCASTYLAGLYNEQFF.

This clonotype was detected a few times. The rearrangement uses TRBV6-1 and TRBJ2-2, with 9 bases fitting TRBD1. The CDR3 covers 15 residues. Trimming took 5 bases from V and 5 from J; bases not matched to a gene: 6. From germline, CDR1 is MNHNS and CDR2 SASEGT. CDR3 nucleotide sequence: TGTGCCAGCAGTAGAAAGGGACAGGGAACCGGGGAGCTGTTTTTT. Translation: CASSRKGQGTGELFF.

In DNA form, the CDR3 reads TGCGCCAGCAGCCCTCTCTTAAAAGACGGTGGGGCCAACGTCCTGACTTTC. It translates to CASSPLLKDGGANVLTF. The J gene is TRBJ2-6, the V gene TRBV4-3; D is unresolved. Trimming removed 4 bases at V and 3 bases at J, with 16 bases between. The CDR3 is 17 residues long. CDR1 is LGHNA, CDR2 YSLEER, per germline.

The rearrangement joins TRBV28 to TRBJ2-4; D perhaps matches TRBD1 (6 bases). V was cut by 5 bases and J by 11 bases, with 13 bases left in between. The CDR3 sequence is 12 residues long. CDR1 and CDR2 from the germline V gene are MDHEN and SYDVKM. The CDR3 reads CASSLRDTFQYF. In DNA form, the CDR3 reads TGTGCCAGCAGTCTGAGGGACACCTTTCAGTACTTC.

This clonotype has a count of ten or more. This chain uses TRBV5-4 with TRBJ2-7; D is uncertain. This CDR3 spans 15 amino acids. The germline V and J ends were trimmed by 4 bases and 0 bases, with 14 bases remaining between them. Per germline, CDR1 SGHNT and CDR2 YYREEE (reference sequence). The CDR3 loop is CASSAALGNSYEQYF. The CDR3 DNA sequence: TGTGCCAGCAGCGCCGCCCTGGGAAACTCCTACGAGCAGTACTTC.

This clonotype was seen only a few times. This sequence joins TRBV20-1 and TRBJ1-2; the D gene is possibly TRBD1 (6 bases). Trimming shortened V by 6 bases and J by 6 bases, and 14 bases separated the two germline ends. The germline CDR1 and CDR2 sequences are DFQATT and SNEGSKA (reference sequence). CDR3 length: 12 amino acids. The CDR3 nucleotides read TGCAGTGCGTCAGGGACAAAGGATGGCTACACCTTC. Amino acids: CSASGTKDGYTF.

V and J are TRBV5-6 and TRBJ2-1; no definite D call. CDR1 and CDR2 (germline): SGHDT, YYEEEE. The CDR3 length is 15 residues. The V gene lost 4 bases and the J gene lost 2 bases, with 13 bases spanning the gap. Written as DNA, the CDR3 is TGTGCCAGCAGCCTCGGGCTCGTCCCCTACAATGAGCAGTTCTTC. The encoded protein is CASSLGLVPYNEQFF. Variable domain in full (rest from reference TRBV5-6 and TRBJ2-1): DAGVTQSPTHLIKTRGQQVTLRCSPKSGHDTVSWYQQALGQGPQFIFQYYEEEERQRGNFPDRFSGHQFPNYSSELNVNALLLGDSALYLCASSLGLVPYNEQFFGPGTRLTVL.

The CDR3 protein is CSAARGIYGYTF. In nucleotides, the CDR3 is TGCAGTGCCGCCAGGGGTATCTATGGCTACACCTTC. V is TRBV20-1 and J is TRBJ1-2; tentatively, D is TRBD1 (6 bases). Between the trimmed V and J ends, which lost 6 bases and 4 bases, there was a span of 12 bases. Germline CDR1 and CDR2: DFQATT and SNEGSKA (reference sequence). The CDR3 has 12 amino acids.

The sample holds a few counts of this clonotype. J is TRBJ2-3 and V is TRBV27, with D perhaps being TRBD1 or TRBD2 (5 bases each). The V gene's germline CDR1 is MNHEY and CDR2 SMNVEV (reference sequence). V lost 1 base and J 1 base, leaving 21 bases between the germline ends. This CDR3 is built from 19 residues. The DNA for the CDR3 is TGTGCCAGCAGTTTATTCGGGCGAGGGGCAGCAGCCCGCACAGATACGCAGTATTTT. This sequence encodes CASSLFGRGAAARTDTQYF.

The chain uses TRBV30 and TRBJ2-1; TRBD2 aligns across 10 bases. Germline CDR1 is GTSNPN and CDR2 is SVGIG (reference sequence). This CDR3 comprises 14 residues. Trimming took 3 bases from V and 6 from J; bases not matched to a gene: 5. The CDR3 sequence is CAWRALAGVNEQFF. The DNA of the CDR3 is TGTGCCTGGAGAGCTCTAGCGGGAGTCAATGAGCAGTTCTTC.

The chain combines TRBV5-1 with TRBJ1-1, with D possibly matching TRBD1 (6 bases). Trimming pared 3 bases from V and 5 bases from J, leaving 8 bases between. The CDR3 is made up of 12 amino acids. Germline CDR1 is SGHRS and CDR2 is YFSETQ. The CDR3 DNA is TGCGCCAGCAGCTCAGGGGAAACTGAAGCTTTCTTT. It is translated as CASSSGETEAFF.

In its sample, this clonotype was seen many times. Mismatch with germline at one junction end may stem from a read error. This chain connects TRBV29-1 to TRBJ2-1, with 7 bases matching TRBD1. Looked up from germline, CDR1 is SQVTM and CDR2 is ANQGSEA. This CDR3 comprises 14 residues. The CDR3 here is CSVKDTGVTDEQFF. In nucleotides, the CDR3 is TGCAGCGTTAAAGATACAGGGGTGACGGATGAGCAGTTCTTC.

In its sample, this clonotype was seen many times. This chain joins TRBV18 and TRBJ2-1; 10 bases align to TRBD2. V shed 3 bases, J shed 4 bases, and the junction held 9 bases outside the gene matches. CDR1 is KGHSH and CDR2 is LQKENI in the germline V gene. The CDR3 is made up of 17 amino acids. Here the CDR3 reads CASSPRGQGLAYNEQFF. CDR3 nucleotide sequence: TGTGCCAGCTCACCCCGAGGACAGGGACTAGCGTACAATGAGCAGTTCTTC. The full variable domain, rest sourced from reference TRBV18 and TRBJ2-1, is NAGVMQNPRHLVRRRGQEARLRCSPMKGHSHVYWYRQLPEEGLKFMVYLQKENIIDESGMPKERFSAEFPKEGPSILRIQQVVRGDSAAYFCASSPRGQGLAYNEQFFGPGTRLTVL.